This T cell receptor beta chain was recorded in a study of long-term antiretroviral therapy in people with HIV (dated by TCRdb to 2022 to 2024). Some background on the complete study: The earliest samples were collected approximately a decade before the 2015 WHO recommendation for immediate ART, a period when ART was typically delayed until CD4 counts fell. Whether ART initiation and durable HIV suppression were associated with changes in peripheral blood TRB repertoire composition and diversity was tested in a retrospective serial study. A total of about 190 cryopreserved PBMC samples were contributed to the cohort by 30 adults with confirmed HIV infection, with samples collected serially over a mean of approximately six years (range 1-12). About 35% of the 30 participants with HIV were female. No cross-contamination during QIAcube processing turned up in test extractions that ran a monoclonal T-cell line alongside 25 to 35 polyclonal samples. General findings and caveats noted by the study authors: ART initiation was associated with a significant increase in TRB diversity, but diversity stayed significantly below transplant donor controls even after long-term ART. At every time point, the repertoire was dominated by expanded TRB clones first identified before ART initiation, although this dominance fluctuated and, in many PLHIV, declined after ART. Inferences about post-ART repertoire changes are limited because no data were available on ART adherence, viral resistance or therapy changes. Because pre-ART samples had limited cell numbers, profiling was done on unsorted PBMC rather than on sorted CD4+ and CD8+ T cells. The samples span the years 2004 to 2017, and the ART regimens used at that time may not be as effective as current regimens. Because PBMC availability was limited, only the TCR beta chain was sequenced, with no alpha chain pairing. Compared with controls, HIV repertoires had narrower CDR3 length ranges, and the network structure pointed to an antigen-experienced repertoire that shifted only slightly toward naive after ART.

The immunoSEQ hsTCRB v3.0 assay was used at survey level resolution for TRB variable region sequencing. A depth of 40,000-50,000 T-cell genomes per sample was targeted for TRB sequencing. TRB libraries were pooled and sequenced on an Illumina MiSeq using a v3 150-cycle kit. As for how the authors treated the data: Analysis of repertoires was carried out in R inside a reproducible Nextflow workflow spanning QC, data transformation and analysis. Custom analyses were implemented in LymphoSeq2, an R package for AIRR-Seq data exploration. Several samples yielding fewer than 5000 total TRB sequences were excluded, leaving around 200 analyzed HIV repertoires. Of the approximately 190 retained HIV repertoires, 59 were collected before and more than 120 after ART initiation. Each repertoire was downsampled to 5000 TRB nucleotide sequences, and summary statistics were averaged across 100 downsampling iterations. Only TRB sequences with CDR3 regions of at least seven amino acids were retained for analysis. Diversity was assessed using a clonality score derived from Shannon entropy and using the Gini coefficient. In the repertoire networks, any two of the top 5000 CDR3 amino acid sequences were connected whenever the two sequences differed by an edit distance of one. For TRB CDR3 amino acid sequences, GLIPH2 was used to predict antigen specificity groups and MHC restriction. CDR3 amino acid sequences were matched against VDJdb and McPAS-TCR to flag known CMV, EBV, HIV or tissue antigen associations. Pre-ART, post-ART and control groups were compared with Wilcoxon signed-rank tests and Holm-Bonferroni correction. Drawn from immuneACCESS, this table holds only the in-frame rearrangements with V and J called that TCRdb kept. Clones are partly lost; checked studies trace under half to an unresolved V gene and leave the rest unexplained. The V and J calls and the clone size are those of that table, but D and trimming were determined from the DNA. The sample yields about 30,000 clones; about 93% were counted once. The ten largest clones capture about 6% of the sample.

As for this clone: The antigen it recognizes is unknown. The record has no base qualities; no much larger clone is one base away.

To be included, a participant needed at least one PBMC sample from before ART initiation plus at least two post-ART samples. Every participant with HIV received treatment in the United States of America. Before DNA extraction, cryopreserved samples of about 0.9-11 million PBMC were thawed and then washed. At the time of the earliest PBMC sample, participants with HIV were aged between roughly 20 and 60 years. PBMC samples were contributed by each participant from 1-4 timepoints before ART initiation and 2-8 timepoints after ART initiation, with a median of 7 samples. Serial HIV viral load, CD4+ T-cell count, ART history and demographic data were obtained for every participant. Genomic DNA was extracted from unsorted PBMC with a Qiagen kit on a QIAcube, with processing performed in batches of 12 samples. Here V drops 1 base and J drops 5 bases, and the junction holds 7 bases not matched to any gene. CDR1 and CDR2 are read off the germline V gene (reference sequence) as SGHNT and YYREEE. The CDR3 covers 15 residues, taking in both the cysteine and the phenylalanine. Only CDR3 DNA remains: 45 bases, in frame from the first base.

The V gene is TRBV5-4 and the J gene is TRBJ2-7; 9 nucleotides in the junction match TRBD1. This receptor was obtained from a middle-aged woman with HIV. This specimen consisted of unsorted PBMCs, obtained around 6.5 years after starting antiretroviral therapy. CDR3 reads: CASSLPGQGSHEQYF. In nucleotide form, the sequence is TGTGCCAGCAGCTTGCCGGGACAGGGTTCCCACGAGCAGTACTTC.